A single sample is the source of the 27 T cell receptor beta chains below, sequenced in a study of cytomegalovirus exposure and HLA in healthy donors. 13 Jbeta primers and 60 Vbeta primers were used for the PCR. The method was immunoSEQ multiplex PCR; TCRdb's version includes in-frame clones alone and lacks a portion of them. This sample has fewer than 200,000 clones; 80% occur once, and the top ten carry 1.5% to 2%. Sequencing input: PBMCs. The receptors were gathered from a human donor in good health.

The chain couples TRBV7-9 to TRBJ1-1; TRBD1 might be the D (5 bases). Per germline, CDR1 SEHNR and CDR2 FQNEAQ (reference sequence). This CDR3 comprises 13 residues. With 2 bases removed from V and 8 bases from J, the gap between germline ends came to 12 bases. CDR3 sequence reads: CASSLHGKGEAFF. CDR3 sequence (DNA): TGTGCCAGCAGCTTACATGGGAAGGGGGAAGCTTTCTTT.

This clone was picked up a small number of times. V is TRBV25-1 and J is TRBJ1-5; 10 positions match TRBD1. Germline loops: CDR1 MGHDK, CDR2 SYGVNS. V lost 3 bases, J lost 0 bases, and 8 bases stayed unmatched. The CDR3 totals 18 residues. For the CDR3, the DNA is TGTGCCAGCAGTGACGGGACAGGGGATTCGGGTAGCAATCAGCCCCAGCATTTT. Translating it yields CASSDGTGDSGSNQPQHF.

The chain uses TRBV10-2 and TRBJ1-5, with 9 bases matching TRBD1. The CDR3 extends over 15 amino acids. CDR1 is WSHSY and CDR2 is SAAADI in the germline V gene. J gave up 4 bases and V 6 bases, and 7 bases lay outside the gene matches. The CDR3: CASSLGQGLNQPQHF. CDR3 in DNA: TGCGCCAGCAGCTTAGGACAGGGGTTAAATCAGCCCCAGCATTTT.

The chain combines TRBV27 with TRBJ2-7; 7 bases line up with TRBD1. Germline CDR1 is MNHEY and CDR2 is SMNVEV (reference sequence). V lost 7 bases, J lost 2 bases, and 8 bases stayed unmatched. This CDR3 has 14 amino acids. The CDR3 here is CASKQTGAPYEQYF. The CDR3 nucleotides are TGTGCCAGCAAACAAACAGGGGCTCCCTACGAGCAGTACTTC.

This chain uses TRBV7-8 with TRBJ2-2; 7 bases match TRBD1. The CDR3 has 16 amino acids. Trimming took 2 bases from V and 5 from J; bases not matched to a gene: 8. In germline, CDR1 is SGHVS, CDR2 FQNEAQ. The CDR3 is CASSLRGQFGTGELFF. The DNA for the CDR3 is TGTGCCAGCAGCTTACGGGGACAGTTCGGGACCGGGGAGCTGTTTTTT.

V gene TRBV5-1 combines with J gene TRBJ2-5, with TRBD2 matching 10 bases. The CDR3 has 16 residues. With V trimmed by 3 bases and J by 1 base, 6 bases remained unmatched. Germline lookup yields CDR1 SGHRS and CDR2 YFSETQ. CDR3 residues: CASSYYSGGTQETQYF. The CDR3 DNA reads as TGCGCCAGCAGCTACTATAGCGGGGGGACCCAAGAGACCCAGTACTTC.

This clone was found a few times. The rearrangement joins TRBV6-4 to TRBJ1-4; D gene uncertain. V shed 3 bases and J shed 4 bases, with 9 bases lying between them. There are 14 residues in the CDR3. CDR1 and CDR2 from the germline V gene are MRHNA and SNTAGT. The CDR3 coding sequence is TGTGCCAGCAGTGAAGACTCGGGTAATGAAAAACTGTTTTTT. It encodes CASSEDSGNEKLFF.

V is TRBV15 and J is TRBJ1-2, with 9 bases fitting TRBD1. V lost 3 bases to trimming and J lost 7 bases; unmatched junction nucleotides: 9. The CDR3 consists of 15 residues. Germline V lookup: CDR1 LNHNV, CDR2 YYDKDF (reference sequence). The CDR3 DNA reads as TGTGCCACCAGCAGGGAAGTACAGGGGGCAGGTGGCTACACCTTC. It yields the protein CATSREVQGAGGYTF.

This clone has a single count. The chain is built from TRBV7-3 and TRBJ2-3, with 8 bases identical to TRBD1. The V gene's germline CDR1 is SGHTA and CDR2 FQGTGA. The length of the CDR3 is 14 residues. The V and J ends lost 5 bases and 6 bases, in that order; junction bases with no gene match: 7. CDR3 amino acids: CASSLQTGVDTQYF. Here the CDR3 DNA reads TGTGCCAGCAGCCTCCAGACAGGGGTGGATACGCAGTATTTT.

V usage is TRBV5-4 and J usage is TRBJ1-2; the D is unclear. The ends were cut back, 0 bases at V and 7 bases at J, with 10 bases in the middle. This CDR3 contains 13 residues. Germline lookup yields CDR1 SGHNT and CDR2 YYREEE (reference sequence). CDR3 amino acids: CASSLAGGAGYTF. In DNA, the CDR3 is TGTGCCAGCAGCTTGGCCGGCGGAGCTGGCTACACCTTC.

This chain uses TRBV14 with TRBJ1-4, with no clear D. CDR1 SGHDN and CDR2 FVKESK come from the germline V gene. The CDR3 is 15 residues long. Trimming removed 1 base at V and 2 bases at J, with 8 bases between. The CDR3: CASSQAVRTNEKLFF. The CDR3 DNA follows: TGTGCCAGCAGCCAAGCCGTCAGGACTAATGAAAAACTGTTTTTT.

Comment on this clone: One end of the junction varies from germline; a read error may be responsible. The J gene is TRBJ1-2, the V gene TRBV5-1; D gene ambiguous. Looked up from germline, CDR1 is SGHRS and CDR2 is YFSETQ. The CDR3 spans 14 residues. The CDR3 sequence is CAGSLNDPASGYTF. DNA for the CDR3: TGCGCCGGCAGCTTGAACGACCCGGCTAGTGGCTACACCTTC. Combining the CDR3 with reference TRBV5-1 and TRBJ1-2 gives the whole variable domain KAGVTQTPRYLIKTRGQQVTLSCSPISGHRSVSWYQQTPGQGLQFLFEYFSETQRNKGNFPGRFSGRQFSNSRSEMNVSTLELGDSALYLCAGSLNDPASGYTFGSGTRLTVV.

V gene TRBV7-8 combines with J gene TRBJ1-6, with D unresolved. Germline V lookup: CDR1 SGHVS, CDR2 FQNEAQ. There are 12 residues in the CDR3. Trimming removed 7 bases at V and 7 bases at J, with 8 bases between. CDR3 residues: CASTSQNSPLHF. Here the CDR3 DNA reads TGTGCCAGCACTTCTCAGAATTCACCCCTCCACTTT.

The genes are TRBV2 and TRBJ2-5; the D gene is possibly TRBD1 (5 bases). The CDR3 is 12 residues long. V lost 4 bases to trimming and J lost 3 bases, with 6 bases between them. Germline V gene lookup returns CDR1 SNHLY and CDR2 FYNNEI. The CDR3 DNA is TGTGCCAGCAGTGCCAGGGAAGAGACCCAGTACTTC. It codes for CASSAREETQYF.

This clone has only a few counts. The CDR3 here is CASSQSVLINTEAFF. The CDR3 DNA sequence: TGCGCCAGCAGCCAATCAGTACTAATCAACACTGAAGCTTTCTTT. The gene calls are TRBV4-3 and TRBJ1-1; D is undetermined. V lost 2 bases, J lost 2 bases, and 12 bases lay in between. The CDR3 totals 15 residues. The germline V gene encodes CDR1 LGHNA and CDR2 YSLEER.

This clone was detected once. The chain carries TRBV9 and TRBJ2-3; the match to TRBD2 covers 12 bases. Losses at the gene ends were 0 bases for V and 4 bases for J; bases not matched to a gene: 3. The CDR3 sequence is 16 residues long. The germline gives CDR1 SGDLS, CDR2 YYNGEE. CDR3 bases: TGTGCCAGCAGCGTAGGGACTAGCGGGGCCCCAGATACGCAGTATTTT. It translates to CASSVGTSGAPDTQYF. The variable domain in full, completed from reference TRBV9 and TRBJ2-3, reads DSGVTQTPKHLITATGQRVTLRCSPRSGDLSVYWYQQSLDQGLQFLIQYYNGEERAKGNILERFSAQQFPDLHSELNLSSLELGDSALYFCASSVGTSGAPDTQYFGPGTRLTVL.

The gene calls are TRBV19 and TRBJ1-5; D is unresolved. Per the germline V gene, CDR1 is LNHDA and CDR2 is SQIVND (reference sequence). Trimming left V 3 bases short and J 4 bases short, with 7 bases between. This CDR3 is built from 13 residues. Here the CDR3 DNA reads TGTGCCAGTAGTATTCAACAGAATCAGCCCCAGCATTTT. It translates to CASSIQQNQPQHF.

This clone was observed a single time. The chain uses TRBV4-1 and TRBJ1-2, with 8 bases identical to TRBD1. This CDR3 is built from 14 residues. V shed 4 bases, J shed 8 bases, and the junction held 9 bases outside the gene matches. Germline CDR1 and CDR2: MGHRA and YSYEKL. The CDR3 protein is CASSRGQGAEGYTF. The CDR3 DNA reads as TGCGCCAGCAGCCGGGGGCAGGGGGCGGAAGGCTACACCTTC.

The chain is built from TRBV19 and TRBJ1-5; D is ambiguous. Trimming shortened V by 6 bases and J by 6 bases, and 15 bases separated the two germline ends. Germline V CDR1 and CDR2: LNHDA, SQIVND (reference sequence). The CDR3 spans 14 residues. CDR3 in DNA: TGTGCCAGTAGCGTGAGGTTGTTGGTTCAGCCCCAGCATTTT. Its translation is CASSVRLLVQPQHF.

On this clone: The germline gene is not matched at one end of the junction; a read error may be the cause. The chain uses TRBV2 and TRBJ1-3; possibly TRBD1 for D (5 bases). The CDR3 loop spans 13 amino acids. Germline CDR1 SNHLY, CDR2 FYNNEI. CDR3 coding DNA: TGTGCCAGTAGTGGGCAGGGTCCAAACACCATATATTTT. Translating gives CASSGQGPNTIYF.

The chain carries TRBV4-2 and TRBJ2-3; the match to TRBD2 covers 9 bases. CDR1 and CDR2 (germline): LGHNA, YNFKEQ. Unmatched junction bases numbered 2, after V lost 4 bases and J lost 3 bases. The CDR3 has 14 amino acids. The CDR3 coding sequence is TGTGCCAGCAGCCCCGGACTAGCGACAGATACGCAGTATTTT. It yields the protein CASSPGLATDTQYF.

This chain joins TRBV7-9 and TRBJ2-3; unclear D gene. Germline lookup yields CDR1 SEHNR and CDR2 FQNEAQ (reference sequence). This CDR3 spans 11 amino acids. Trimming removed 2 bases at V and 5 bases at J, with 2 bases between. Written as DNA, the CDR3 is TGTGCCAGCAGCTTACTAGATACGCAGTATTTT. It yields the protein CASSLLDTQYF.

The V call is TRBV7-6, the J call TRBJ1-6, with D possibly matching TRBD1 (6 bases). The CDR3 has 14 residues. Germline V gene lookup returns CDR1 SGHVS and CDR2 FNYEAQ. The V end was cut by 1 base, the J end by 11 bases, with 12 bases between. The CDR3 region is CASSLDLRGAPLHF. The CDR3 region has the DNA TGTGCCAGCAGCTTAGATCTCAGGGGAGCACCCCTCCACTTT.

This clone has more than one count but fewer than ten. This sequence joins TRBV21-1 and TRBJ1-2; the DNA was not compared with TRBD1, the D call given in the table. TRBV21-1 is marked as a pseudogene. The CDR3 runs to 16 residues. In nucleotides, the CDR3 is TGTGCCAGCCCCCCCCGGAAACCACAGGGTGGCTATGGCTACACCTTC. It codes for CASPPRKPQGGYGYTF.

This clone was counted only a few times. V usage is TRBV19 and J usage is TRBJ2-1, with 11 bases fitting TRBD1. Germline values: CDR1 LNHDA, CDR2 SQIVND (reference sequence). V was clipped by 5 bases and J by 4 bases; unmatched bases: 7. CDR3 length equals 16 residues. The CDR3 is CASSSGGQGAYNEQFF. The CDR3 DNA reads TGTGCCAGTAGTTCCGGCGGACAGGGGGCGTACAATGAGCAGTTCTTC.

This sequence joins TRBV7-2 and TRBJ1-6; maybe TRBD1 (6 bases). The CDR3 loop spans 13 amino acids. The germline V and J ends were trimmed by 5 bases and 8 bases, with 10 bases remaining between them. Germline V lookup: CDR1 SGHTA, CDR2 FQGNSA. This CDR3 is CASSAYRDSPLHF. Written as DNA, the CDR3 is TGTGCCAGCAGCGCCTACAGGGATTCACCCCTCCACTTT. Drawing the rest from reference TRBV7-2 and TRBJ1-6, the complete variable domain is GAGVSQSPSNKVTEKGKDVELRCDPISGHTALYWYRQSLGQGLEFLIYFQGNSAPDKSGLPSDRFSAERTGGSVSTLTIQRTQQEDSAVYLCASSAYRDSPLHFGNGTRLTVT.

This chain connects TRBV25-1 to TRBJ2-3; 11 nucleotides match TRBD2. This CDR3 comprises 15 residues. The germline CDR1 and CDR2 sequences are MGHDK and SYGVNS. J lost 1 base, V lost 5 bases, and 2 bases had no gene match. This CDR3 reads CASSISGGGTDTQYF. DNA of the CDR3: TGTGCCAGCAGTATTAGCGGGGGGGGCACAGATACGCAGTATTTT.